This T cell receptor (beta chain) was recorded in a study of blood T cell repertoires in COVID-19 (dated by TCRdb to 2020 to 2022). Regarding the complete study: Samples covering the acute and convalescent phases of COVID-19 were provided by collaborators in the United States, Italy and Spain. The prospective study material was composed of cDNA or gDNA derived from T cells, B-cell-depleted T cells, or PBMCs. Subjects who had been exposed to COVID-19, were actively infected with it, or had recovered from it provided the deeply sampled blood TCRbeta repertoires that made up the dataset. The repertoires were made available in a free public database intended to serve as a resource for research on the immune response to SARS-CoV-2. The samples were drawn from the first 160 participants of the ongoing ImmuneRACE study and from over 950 subjects provided by 6 global collaborators. Nearly every sample came with metadata listing a de-identified subject ID, COVID-19 status, age in years and sex. HLA class I and class II types, where available, came from metadata supplied by the sample provider rather than from assay-based typing.

Findings and caveats that apply to the study as a whole: The quantity of clinical and demographic metadata differed by source and by participant and was supplied without curation.

CDR1 and CDR2, per the germline V gene, are SGHRS and YFSETQ. The CDR3 goes from the cysteine to the phenylalanine over 14 residues. CDR3 DNA is the only sequence kept; it has 42 bases, read in frame from the first base. The V and J ends are trimmed by 4 bases and 5 bases, leaving 15 bases between them. With regard to this clone: This clone's antigen is unknown. Base qualities were left out, and no much larger clone turns up one base away.

TCRbeta CDR3 regions were amplified from genomic DNA using the immunoSEQ Assay, a bias-controlled multiplex PCR. The paper's processing steps were these. Nucleated cell counts per sample were estimated from amplification of reference gene primers within the assay. To quantify the absolute abundance of each unique TCRbeta CDR3 rearrangement, sequence reads were collapsed and filtered. Productive Simpson clonality was computed per sample as the square root of Simpson's diversity index over productive rearrangements. TCRdb's version of the immuneACCESS table is confined to in-frame rearrangements and falls short of the full clone set. An unresolved V gene accounts for under half of the shortfall where checked; the remainder is of unknown origin. D and trimming come from the DNA, and the V and J calls and clone size come from that table. The sample data list about 260,000 clones, and 87% of these were observed just once. The ten most abundant clones make up less than 1.6% of the sample.

A second Seattle source provided samples from volunteer blood donors who had recovered from COVID-19. The collaborating institutions used their own protocols to collect whole blood in K2EDTA tubes. For TCRbeta analysis, collaborators shipped samples in one of three forms: frozen whole blood, isolated PBMCs, or DNA extracted from either of those sample types. This receptor was taken from a woman aged 40 to 49 who had recovered from COVID-19. Sequencing was performed on peripheral blood. The rearrangement joined TRBV5-1 to TRBJ2-5, and possibly TRBD2, on 6 matching bases. The CDR3 reads as follows: CASSAGGTGETQYF. The sequenced DNA is TGCGCCAGCAGCGCTGGTGGGACTGGGGAGACCCAGTACTTC.